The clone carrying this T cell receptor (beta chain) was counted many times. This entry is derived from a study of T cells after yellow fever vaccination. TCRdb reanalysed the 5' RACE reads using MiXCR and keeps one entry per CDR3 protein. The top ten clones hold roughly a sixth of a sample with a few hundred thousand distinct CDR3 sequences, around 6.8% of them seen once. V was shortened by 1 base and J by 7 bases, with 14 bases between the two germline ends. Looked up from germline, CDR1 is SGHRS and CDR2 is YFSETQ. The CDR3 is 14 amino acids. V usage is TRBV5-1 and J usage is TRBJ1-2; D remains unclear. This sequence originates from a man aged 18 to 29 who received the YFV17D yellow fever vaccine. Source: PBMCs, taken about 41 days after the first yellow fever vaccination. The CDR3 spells CASSLLESMSGYTF. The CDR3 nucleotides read TGCGCCAGCAGCTTGTTGGAGTCTATGAGTGGCTACACCTTC.